This paragraph reports one T cell receptor beta chain. Its antigen remains unidentified. No quality values exist for individual bases; no much larger clone is one base distant. Via the germline V gene (reference sequence), CDR1 is SGHKS and CDR2 YYEKEE. A distance of 14 bases separates the germline ends of V and J, which lose 4 bases and 0 bases respectively. Including the terminal cysteine and phenylalanine, the CDR3 comprises 16 residues. The retained sequence is limited to the CDR3, 48 bases, with the frame set at the first base. The sample is drawn from a study of blood T cell repertoires in COVID-19 (dated by TCRdb to about 2020). General notes on the study: Collaborator samples came from the United States, Italy and Spain and covered acute and convalescent phases of COVID-19. The dataset comprised deeply sampled blood TCRbeta repertoires from subjects exposed to, actively infected with, or recovered from COVID-19. HLA class I and class II types, where available, came from metadata supplied by the sample provider rather than from assay-based typing. Nearly every sample came with metadata listing a de-identified subject ID, COVID-19 status, age in years and sex. The samples were drawn from two sources: the first 160 participants of the ongoing ImmuneRACE study, and 1,200 or so subjects contributed by 6 global collaborators. The repertoires were released in a freely available public database intended as a resource for research on the immune response to SARS-CoV-2. The material from the prospective study consisted of cDNA or gDNA derived from T cells, B-cell-depleted T cells, or PBMCs. Broader findings and caveats from the paper: How much clinical and demographic metadata was included differed by source and by participant, and the metadata was provided uncurated.

Whole blood was collected in K2EDTA tubes by collaborating institutions according to the institutions' own protocols. For TCRbeta analysis, collaborator samples were shipped as frozen whole blood, as isolated PBMCs, or as DNA extracted from either sample type. The immunoSEQ Assay, a bias-controlled multiplex PCR, was used to amplify TCRbeta CDR3 regions from genomic DNA. The paper's data handling went like this. Nucleated cell counts per sample were estimated from amplification of reference gene primers within the assay. Sequence reads were collapsed and filtered to measure the absolute abundance of every unique TCRbeta CDR3 rearrangement. For each sample, productive Simpson clonality was calculated by taking the square root of Simpson's diversity index across productive rearrangements. Not all clones reach the TCRdb copy of this immuneACCESS table, which keeps in-frame sequences only. Checked studies attribute under half of the gap to unresolved V genes and leave the rest unexplained. The DNA gave D and trimming, while V, J and clone size come from that table. For this sample there are 92,000 or so clones; about 91% appear just once. The ten largest clones add up to over 0.45% of the sample.

Sample: peripheral blood. The receptor comes from a man aged 55 to 70 with acute or convalescent COVID-19. The V gene is TRBV5-5 and the J gene is TRBJ1-3, with a weak D call of TRBD1 (6 bases match). The CDR3 protein: CASSMGTWSSGNTIYF. The nucleotide sequence is given as TGTGCCAGCAGCATGGGGACATGGAGCTCTGGAAACACCATATATTTT.